This T cell receptor beta chain was sequenced for a study of OX40 agonist ivuxolimab in advanced cancers. Regarding the complete study: Ivuxolimab was an agonistic, fully human IgG2 monoclonal antibody directed against OX40 (CD134), a costimulatory receptor. Of the 50 or so patients in dose escalation, about 20 had hepatocellular carcinoma, some 15 had melanoma, 9 had renal cell carcinoma and 9 had head and neck cancer. The purpose of peripheral TCRbeta sequencing was to test whether ivuxolimab changed TCR sequence diversity and led to clonal T-cell expansion. The paper reports the monotherapy dose-escalation portion (N of about 50 patients) of the phase I ivuxolimab trial. Partial responses were achieved by three dose-escalation patients, of whom one had hepatocellular carcinoma and two had cutaneous melanoma. In the dose-escalation cohort, around four fifths of patients were male, and the mean age was 60 years with a range of roughly 20 to 79. Intravenous ivuxolimab was administered to patients every 2 weeks at six dose levels: 0.01, 0.1, 0.3, 1.5, 3 and 10 mg/kg. Patients were allowed to have had prior anti-PD-1, anti-PD-L1 or anti-CTLA-4 therapy, and 30% to 40% of the dose-escalation patients had been treated with checkpoint inhibitors. The full study reports these points: In partial responders in the 0.1-3.0 mg/kg groups, normalized peripheral clonal expansion was found to be among the lowest, especially among CD8+ T cells. Antigen specificity was not determined for the clonally expanded peripheral T cells. Low levels of normalized T-cell clonal expansion were also seen in some patients who did not respond. On average, CD8+ T cells showed more expanded clones than CD4+ T cells after ivuxolimab. Clonal expansion of both CD4+ and CD8+ blood T cells was observed from baseline to week 6 at doses 0.1 to 3.0 mg/kg.

Genomic DNA was isolated from the sorted cells so that the TCRbeta CDR3 region could be sequenced. TCRbeta CDR3 regions were sequenced using the immunoSEQ Assay. The clones in this table, taken by TCRdb from immuneACCESS, are in-frame only. Not every clone is retained; where verified, under half of the shortfall comes from an unresolved V gene, and the cause of the rest is unknown. The sample has 75,000 to 90,000 clones on record, more than 70% of them singletons. In total, the top ten clones hold 9% to 10% of the sample. The trial excluded patients who had a history of autoimmune disease or who were on systemic immunosuppression. Peripheral blood for TCR sequencing was collected from all dose cohorts at baseline, on cycle 4 day 1, and on cycle 7 day 1. Samples came from an open-label, multicenter, first-in-human phase I dose-escalation trial of ivuxolimab. Adults with locally advanced or metastatic melanoma, renal cell carcinoma, hepatocellular carcinoma or head and neck squamous cell carcinoma were enrolled in the trial. Before TCR sequencing, CD4+ and CD8+ T cells were separately sorted from peripheral blood.

The CDR3, cysteine through phenylalanine, is 11 amino acids long. Kept here is only the CDR3 DNA, which spans 33 bases and is read in frame from base 1. V drops 3 bases and J drops 4 bases, leaving 7 bases in between. CDR1 and CDR2 are read off the germline V gene (reference sequence) as DFQATT and SNEGSKA. Note on this clone: It lacks a known antigen. The sample holds no much larger clone one base away, and base qualities are not on file.

The receptor was derived from an adult with an advanced solid tumor such as melanoma, head and neck, liver or kidney cancer. The chain links TRBV20-1 with TRBJ2-7, with the D gene too uncertain to name. The specimen comprised CD4+ or CD8+ T cells sorted from blood, sampled in a trial of the OX40 agonist ivuxolimab. The CDR3 reads CSASRGYEQYF. The DNA sequence reads TGCAGTGCTAGCCGCGGATACGAGCAGTACTTC.